Sequencing of this T cell receptor beta chain was carried out in a study of OX40 agonist ivuxolimab in advanced cancers. Study-level background: The costimulatory receptor OX40 (CD134) was targeted by ivuxolimab, a fully human IgG2 agonistic monoclonal antibody. Intravenous ivuxolimab was administered to patients every 2 weeks at six dose levels: 0.01, 0.1, 0.3, 1.5, 3 and 10 mg/kg. Of the roughly 54 patients in dose escalation, some 19 had hepatocellular carcinoma, some 15 had melanoma, 9 had renal cell carcinoma and 9 had head and neck cancer. In the dose-escalation cohort, approximately 83% of patients were male, and the mean age was 60 years with a range of 23 to 79. Prior anti-PD-1, anti-PD-L1 or anti-CTLA-4 therapy was permitted, and 40% to 50% of dose-escalation patients had received checkpoint inhibitors. Partial responses were achieved by three dose-escalation patients, of whom one had hepatocellular carcinoma and two had cutaneous melanoma. Peripheral TCRbeta sequencing aimed to test whether ivuxolimab altered TCR sequence diversity and caused clonal T-cell expansion. The paper reports the monotherapy dose-escalation portion (N of about 47 patients) of the phase I ivuxolimab trial.

On this clone itself: It lacks a known antigen. Base qualities are not provided; no much larger clone lies one nucleotide away.

Genomic DNA was isolated from the sorted cells so that the TCRbeta CDR3 region could be sequenced. TCRbeta CDR3 regions were sequenced using the immunoSEQ Assay. The clones in this table, taken by TCRdb from immuneACCESS, are in-frame only. Not every clone is retained; where verified, under half of the shortfall comes from an unresolved V gene, and the cause of the rest is unknown. The sample profile shows about 55,000 clones; roughly 86% of them were found once. Of the sample, approximately 1.2% is held by the ten largest clones. General study outcomes and caveats: Partial responders in the 0.1-3.0 mg/kg groups had among the lowest normalized peripheral clonal expansion, especially among CD8+ T cells. At doses of 0.1 to 3.0 mg/kg, clonal expansion of both CD4+ and CD8+ blood T cells was observed from baseline to week 6. Low levels of normalized T-cell clonal expansion were also seen in some nonresponding patients. After ivuxolimab, CD8+ T cells had more expanded clones than CD4+ T cells on average. Antigen specificity was not determined for the clonally expanded peripheral T cells.

Patients with a history of autoimmune disease or receiving systemic immunosuppression were excluded from the trial. Peripheral blood for TCR sequencing was collected from all dose cohorts at baseline, on cycle 4 day 1, and on cycle 7 day 1. Samples came from an open-label, multicenter, first-in-human phase I dose-escalation trial of ivuxolimab. Adults with locally advanced or metastatic head and neck squamous cell, hepatocellular, melanoma or renal cell carcinoma were enrolled in the trial. Before TCR sequencing, CD4+ T cells and CD8+ T cells from peripheral blood were sorted into separate populations. Trimming costs V 1 base and J 6 bases, and their ends lie 22 bases apart. Per the germline V gene, SGDLS is the CDR1 and YYNGEE is the CDR2. Its CDR3 holds 17 amino acids, cysteine through phenylalanine. Only the CDR3 DNA stays, 51 bases, in frame from base 1.

Recombination linked TRBV9 to TRBJ1-2, and perhaps TRBD1 as D gene, on 5 matching bases. The receptor comes from an adult with an advanced solid tumor such as melanoma, head and neck, liver or kidney cancer. The material sequenced was CD4+ or CD8+ T cells sorted from blood, taken in a trial of the OX40 agonist ivuxolimab. The CDR3 protein is CASSVWVDSDSMDGYTF. The sequenced DNA is TGTGCCAGCAGCGTATGGGTTGACAGCGATAGTATGGATGGCTACACCTTC.